These T cell receptor beta chains were read from a single sample in a study of cytomegalovirus exposure and HLA in healthy donors. The protocol was immunoSEQ multiplex PCR, while the TCRdb copy is restricted to in-frame clones and leaves out a portion. The sample holds roughly 110,000 clones, 75% seen once. Sequenced sample: PBMCs. All receptors derive from a man aged 35-49 years in good health and CMV-seronegative. Both conserved end residues are part of each CDR3. A D gene is named only where the DNA matches it firmly. Expanded clones get a size class; other rows say once, few or many, or leave the size out.

j_call v_call d_call clone_size cdr3_aa cdr3_nt
TRBJ1-6 TRBV19 - - CASSPEGGSPLHF TGTGCCAGTAGCCCGGAAGGAGGTTCACCCCTCCACTTT
TRBJ2-7 TRBV7-2 TRBD2 once CASRVAGAYEQYF TGTGCCAGCAGGGTAGCGGGGGCCTACGAGCAGTACTTC
TRBJ1-5 TRBV19 TRBD1 - CASRGQGGLHQPQHF TGTGCCAGTAGAGGACAGGGGGGACTTCATCAGCCCCAGCATTTT
TRBJ2-7 TRBV5-1 TRBD1 - CASSPKDGTANYEQYF TGCGCCAGCAGCCCCAAAGACGGGACAGCCAACTACGAGCAGTACTTC
TRBJ1-1 TRBV7-2 TRBD1 - CASSRGTGGKAFF TGTGCCAGCAGCCGAGGGACAGGGGGCAAAGCTTTCTTT
TRBJ2-1 TRBV9 TRBD2 - CASSVRGGQDEQFF TGTGCCAGCAGCGTGCGGGGGGGCCAGGATGAGCAGTTCTTC
TRBJ2-7 TRBV2 TRBD1 few CASRTEPTGGIGEQYF TGTGCCAGCCGGACTGAACCGACAGGGGGTATTGGCGAGCAGTACTTC
TRBJ2-5 TRBV5-1 - - CASSLGQIQETQYF TGCGCCAGCAGCTTGGGACAAATCCAAGAGACCCAGTACTTC
TRBJ1-4 TRBV5-8 TRBD1 - CASSPGGRPTNEKLFF TGTGCCAGCAGCCCAGGGGGGCGACCAACTAATGAAAAACTGTTTTTT
TRBJ1-2 TRBV4-1 - - CASSQGPGRDYAYTF TGCGCCAGCAGCCAAGGCCCGGGAAGGGACTATGCCTACACCTTC
TRBJ1-2 TRBV4-1 - - CASSQDYGSRSGYTF TGCGCCAGCAGCCAAGATTATGGTTCTAGGTCGGGCTACACCTTC
TRBJ2-5 TRBV5-4 - - CASSLAGQGKETQYF TGTGCCAGCAGCTTGGCCGGGCAGGGGAAGGAGACCCAGTACTTC
TRBJ1-4 TRBV20-1 - - CSAFSGEKLFF TGCAGTGCCTTTAGCGGTGAAAAACTGTTTTTT
TRBJ2-2 TRBV7-2 TRBD2 - CASSLVSSGGARTGELFF TGTGCCAGCAGCTTAGTCTCTAGCGGGGGGGCGAGGACCGGGGAGCTGTTTTTT
TRBJ1-3 TRBV5-6 - - CASSPGYSGNTIYF TGTGCCAGCAGCCCGGGTTACTCTGGAAACACCATATATTTT
TRBJ2-5 TRBV6-1 TRBD2 - CASRGSGGQETQYF TGTGCCAGCCGGGGTAGCGGGGGGCAAGAGACCCAGTACTTC
TRBJ2-1 TRBV2 TRBD2 - CASSWTSGGVGHNEQFF TGTGCCAGCTCGTGGACTAGCGGGGGGGTGGGACACAATGAGCAGTTCTTC
TRBJ1-4 TRBV19 TRBD1 - CASSRGGVSLPNEKLFF TGTGCCAGTAGTCGAGGGGGCGTCAGTCTCCCTAATGAAAAACTGTTTTTT
TRBJ2-3 TRBV7-2 - - CASSLGHSTDTQYF TGTGCCAGCAGCTTAGGACATAGCACAGATACGCAGTATTTT
TRBJ2-2 TRBV5-1 TRBD1 - CATSPGGLANTGELFF TGCGCCACCTCGCCAGGGGGCCTTGCGAACACCGGGGAGCTGTTTTTT
TRBJ2-1 TRBV7-9 - few CASSLVDFIF TGTGCCAGCAGCTTAGTAGACTTCATCTTC